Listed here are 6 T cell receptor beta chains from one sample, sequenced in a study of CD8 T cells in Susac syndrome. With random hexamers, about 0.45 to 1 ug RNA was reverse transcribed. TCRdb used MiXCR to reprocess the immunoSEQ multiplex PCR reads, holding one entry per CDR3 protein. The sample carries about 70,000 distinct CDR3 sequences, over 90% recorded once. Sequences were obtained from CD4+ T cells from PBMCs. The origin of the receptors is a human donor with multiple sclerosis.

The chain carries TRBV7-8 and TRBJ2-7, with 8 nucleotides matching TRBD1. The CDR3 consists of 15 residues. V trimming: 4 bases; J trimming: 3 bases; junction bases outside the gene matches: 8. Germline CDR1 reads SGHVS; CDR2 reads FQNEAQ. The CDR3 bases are TGTGCCAGCAGCTACGGACAGGGCATAAACTACGAGCAGTACTTC. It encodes CASSYGQGINYEQYF.

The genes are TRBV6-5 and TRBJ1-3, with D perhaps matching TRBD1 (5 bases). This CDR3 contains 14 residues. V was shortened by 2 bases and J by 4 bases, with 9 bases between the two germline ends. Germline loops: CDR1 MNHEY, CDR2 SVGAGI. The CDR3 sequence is CASSYAAGGNTIYF. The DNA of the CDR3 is TGTGCCAGCAGTTACGCCGCAGGGGGAAACACCATATATTTT.

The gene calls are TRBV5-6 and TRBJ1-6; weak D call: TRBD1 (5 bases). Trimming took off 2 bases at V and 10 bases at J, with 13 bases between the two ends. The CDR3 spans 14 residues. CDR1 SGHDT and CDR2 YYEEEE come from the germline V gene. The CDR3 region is CASSFRQGWSPLHF. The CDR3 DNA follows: TGTGCCAGCAGCTTTAGGCAGGGATGGTCACCCCTCCACTTT.

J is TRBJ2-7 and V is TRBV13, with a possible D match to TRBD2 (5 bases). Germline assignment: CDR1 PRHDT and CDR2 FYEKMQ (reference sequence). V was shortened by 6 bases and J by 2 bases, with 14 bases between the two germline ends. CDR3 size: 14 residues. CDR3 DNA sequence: TGTGCCAGCAGTCCGGGATCGGGCCCCTACGAGCAGTACTTC. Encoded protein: CASSPGSGPYEQYF. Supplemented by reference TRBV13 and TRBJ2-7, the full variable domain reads AAGVIQSPRHLIKEKRETATLKCYPIPRHDTVYWYQQGPGQDPQFLISFYEKMQSDKGSIPDRFSAQQFSDYHSELNMSSLELGDSALYFCASSPGSGPYEQYFGPGTRLTVT.

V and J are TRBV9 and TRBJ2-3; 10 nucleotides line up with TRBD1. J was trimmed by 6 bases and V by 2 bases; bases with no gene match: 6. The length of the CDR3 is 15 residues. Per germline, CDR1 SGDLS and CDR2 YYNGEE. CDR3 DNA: TGTGCCAGCAGCGTGACAGGGGGCGCATATGATACGCAGTATTTT. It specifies CASSVTGGAYDTQYF.

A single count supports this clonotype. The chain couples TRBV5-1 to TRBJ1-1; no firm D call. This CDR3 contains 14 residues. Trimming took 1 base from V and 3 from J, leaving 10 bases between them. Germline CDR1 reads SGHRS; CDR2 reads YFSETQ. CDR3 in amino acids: CASSLFGRDTEAFF. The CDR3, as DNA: TGCGCCAGCAGCTTGTTCGGTCGGGACACTGAAGCTTTCTTT.